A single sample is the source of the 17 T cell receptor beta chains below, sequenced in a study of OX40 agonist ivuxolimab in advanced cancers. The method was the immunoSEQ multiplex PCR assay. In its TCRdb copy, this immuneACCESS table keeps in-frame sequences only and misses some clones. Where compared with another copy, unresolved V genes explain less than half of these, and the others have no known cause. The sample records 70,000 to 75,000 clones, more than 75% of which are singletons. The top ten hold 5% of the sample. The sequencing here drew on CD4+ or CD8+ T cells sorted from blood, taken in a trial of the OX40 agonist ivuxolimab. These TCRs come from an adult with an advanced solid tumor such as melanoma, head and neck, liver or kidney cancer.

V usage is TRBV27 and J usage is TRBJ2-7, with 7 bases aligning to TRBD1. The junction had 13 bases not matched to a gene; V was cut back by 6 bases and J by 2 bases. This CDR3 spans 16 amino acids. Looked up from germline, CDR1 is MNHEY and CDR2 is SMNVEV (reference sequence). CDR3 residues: CASRPSFADRAYEQYF. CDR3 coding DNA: TGTGCCAGCAGACCTTCCTTTGCCGACAGGGCCTACGAGCAGTACTTC.

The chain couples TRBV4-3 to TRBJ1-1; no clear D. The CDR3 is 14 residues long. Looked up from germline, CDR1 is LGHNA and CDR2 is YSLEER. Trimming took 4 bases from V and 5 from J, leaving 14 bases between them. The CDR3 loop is CASSLSRVGTEAFF. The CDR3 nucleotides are TGCGCCAGCAGCCTCTCGAGGGTAGGGACTGAAGCTTTCTTT.

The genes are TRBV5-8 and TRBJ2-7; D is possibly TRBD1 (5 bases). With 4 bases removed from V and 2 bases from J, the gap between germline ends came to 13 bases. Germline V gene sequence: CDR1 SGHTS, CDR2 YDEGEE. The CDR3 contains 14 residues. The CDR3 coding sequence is TGTGCCAGCAGCGCCCGGACACTGACCTACGAGCAGTACTTC. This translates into CASSARTLTYEQYF.

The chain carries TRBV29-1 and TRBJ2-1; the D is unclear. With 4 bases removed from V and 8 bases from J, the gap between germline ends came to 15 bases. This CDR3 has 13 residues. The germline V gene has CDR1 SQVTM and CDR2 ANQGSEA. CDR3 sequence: CSVVIRLLDEQFF. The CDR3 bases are TGCAGCGTTGTTATTAGGCTCTTGGATGAGCAGTTCTTC.

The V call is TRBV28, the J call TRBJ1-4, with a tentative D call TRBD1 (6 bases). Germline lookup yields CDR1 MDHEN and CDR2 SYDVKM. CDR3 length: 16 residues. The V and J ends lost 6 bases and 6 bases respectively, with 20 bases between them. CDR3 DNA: TGTGCCAGCAGAGGGGGGGGAGGAGACTATTATGAAAAACTGTTTTTT. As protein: CASRGGGGDYYEKLFF.

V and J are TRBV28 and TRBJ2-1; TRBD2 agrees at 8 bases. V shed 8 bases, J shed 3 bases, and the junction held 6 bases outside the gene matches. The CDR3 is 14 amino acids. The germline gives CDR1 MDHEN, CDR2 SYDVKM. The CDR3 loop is CASQPTSGYNEQFF. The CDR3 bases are TGTGCCAGCCAACCTACTAGCGGCTACAATGAGCAGTTCTTC.

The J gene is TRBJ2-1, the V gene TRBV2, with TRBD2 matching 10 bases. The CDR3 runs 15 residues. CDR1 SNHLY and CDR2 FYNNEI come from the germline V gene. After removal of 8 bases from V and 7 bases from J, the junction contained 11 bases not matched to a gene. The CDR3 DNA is TGTGCCAGCGAGAGGGCTAGCGGGAGAGGAAATGAGCAGTTCTTC. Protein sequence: CASERASGRGNEQFF.

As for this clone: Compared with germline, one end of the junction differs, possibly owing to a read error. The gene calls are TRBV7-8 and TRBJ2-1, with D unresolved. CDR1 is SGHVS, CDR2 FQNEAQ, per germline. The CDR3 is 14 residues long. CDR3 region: CASTGDFWYNEQFF. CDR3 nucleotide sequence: TGTGCAAGCACCGGTGATTTTTGGTACAATGAGCAGTTCTTC.

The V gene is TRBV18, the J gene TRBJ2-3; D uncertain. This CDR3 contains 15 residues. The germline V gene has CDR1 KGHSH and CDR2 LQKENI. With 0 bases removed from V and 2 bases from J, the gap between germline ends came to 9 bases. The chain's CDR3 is CASSPPSSHTDTQYF. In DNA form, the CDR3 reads TGTGCCAGCTCACCACCGAGCTCCCACACAGATACGCAGTATTTT.

CDR3 bases: TGTGCCACCGGGGGGAACACTGAAGCTTTCTTT. Its translation is CATGGNTEAFF. V usage is TRBV2 and J usage is TRBJ1-1, with D possibly matching TRBD1 (5 bases). The CDR3 has 11 amino acids. V was pared by 10 bases and J by 1 base, with 7 bases between. Germline V gives CDR1 SNHLY, CDR2 FYNNEI.

CDR3 nucleotides: TGTGCCAGCAGTTTAGCAAACTATGGCTACACCTTC. Encoded protein: CASSLANYGYTF. The rearrangement joins TRBV28 to TRBJ1-2; D gene unclear. This CDR3 is 12 amino acids long. The V end was cut by 2 bases, the J end by 2 bases, with 3 bases between. Germline V gives CDR1 MDHEN, CDR2 SYDVKM.

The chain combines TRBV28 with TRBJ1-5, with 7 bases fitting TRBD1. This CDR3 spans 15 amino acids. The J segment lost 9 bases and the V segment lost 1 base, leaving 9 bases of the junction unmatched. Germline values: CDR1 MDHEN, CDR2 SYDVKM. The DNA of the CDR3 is TGTGCCAGCAGTTTATTCGGACAGGTTATACGGCCCCAGCATTTT. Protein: CASSLFGQVIRPQHF.

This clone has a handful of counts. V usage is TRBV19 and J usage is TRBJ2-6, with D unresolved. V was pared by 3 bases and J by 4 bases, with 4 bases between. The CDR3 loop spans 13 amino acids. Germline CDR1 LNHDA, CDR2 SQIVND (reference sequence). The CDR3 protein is CASSMTGANVLTF. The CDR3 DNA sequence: TGTGCCAGTAGTATGACGGGGGCCAACGTCCTGACTTTC. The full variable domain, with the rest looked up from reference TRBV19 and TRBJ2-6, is DGGITQSPKYLFRKEGQNVTLSCEQNLNHDAMYWYRQDPGQGLRLIYYSQIVNDFQKGDIAEGYSVSREKKESFPLTVTSAQKNPTAFYLCASSMTGANVLTFGAGSRLTVL.

The CDR3 coding sequence is TGCGCCAGCAGCCAACAGACTAGCGGGGGTTCCAGTACGCAGTATTTT. Protein: CASSQQTSGGSSTQYF. The chain is built from TRBV4-1 and TRBJ2-3, with 12 bases matching TRBD2. CDR3 length equals 16 residues. Germline V gene sequence: CDR1 MGHRA, CDR2 YSYEKL. Losses at the gene ends were 2 bases for V and 8 bases for J; bases not matched to a gene: 8.

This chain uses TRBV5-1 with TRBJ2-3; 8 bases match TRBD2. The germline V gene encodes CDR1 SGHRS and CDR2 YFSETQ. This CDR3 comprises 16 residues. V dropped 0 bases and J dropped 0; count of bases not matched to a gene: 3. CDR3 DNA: TGCGCCAGCAGCTTGGGACTAGCGACTAGCACAGATACGCAGTATTTT. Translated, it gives CASSLGLATSTDTQYF.

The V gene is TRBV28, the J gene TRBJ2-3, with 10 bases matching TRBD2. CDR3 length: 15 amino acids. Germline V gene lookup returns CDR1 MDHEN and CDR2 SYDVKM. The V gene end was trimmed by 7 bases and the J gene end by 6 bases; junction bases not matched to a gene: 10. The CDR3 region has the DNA TGTGCCAGCACCACGAGCGGGGGGGCCATGGATACGCAGTATTTT. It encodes CASTTSGGAMDTQYF.

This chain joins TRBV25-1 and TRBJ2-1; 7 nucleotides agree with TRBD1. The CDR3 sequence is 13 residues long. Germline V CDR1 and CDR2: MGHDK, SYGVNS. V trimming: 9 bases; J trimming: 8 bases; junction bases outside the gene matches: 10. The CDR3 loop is CASHTFGTDEQFF. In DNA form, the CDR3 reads TGTGCCAGTCATACTTTTGGGACAGATGAGCAGTTCTTC.